A selection of T cell receptor beta chains follows, all from one sample in a study of early T cells in non-severe SARS-CoV-2 infection. TCRdb independently ran MiXCR on the 5' RACE reads; one entry per CDR3 protein. Among tens of thousands of distinct CDR3 sequences listed, more than 13% were seen once. Sequencing was done on a sample of whole blood. The receptors come from an adult who was a healthcare worker with PCR-confirmed SARS-CoV-2 infection or an uninfected control (not recorded which). The CDR3 runs from the conserved cysteine through the conserved F or W. D genes are given only for firm matches. A row's size may be missing; if present it is once, few, many or a size class.

D gene: NA; V gene: TRBV20-1; J gene: TRBJ2-2; clone size: NA; CDR3 DNA: TGCAGTGCTAGGGCCGGGGGACGTGACACCGGGGAGCTGTTTTTT; CDR3 protein: CSARAGGRDTGELFF
D gene: NA; V gene: TRBV5-1; J gene: TRBJ2-7; clone size: many; CDR3 DNA: TGCGCCAGCAGCCGGCCTGAAGACGTTTCGGAAGAGCAGTACTTC; CDR3 protein: CASSRPEDVSEEQYF
D gene: NA; V gene: TRBV12-3/TRBV12-4; J gene: TRBJ2-5; clone size: many; CDR3 DNA: TGTGCCAGCAGTCCGGGTATGAGGCGGTTCCAAGAGACCCAGTACTTC; CDR3 protein: CASSPGMRRFQETQYF
D gene: TRBD1; V gene: TRBV20-1; J gene: TRBJ1-1; clone size: few; CDR3 DNA: TGCAGTGCTAGCCCCAGGACAGGGGGGGTGAACACTGAAGCTTTCTTT; CDR3 protein: CSASPRTGGVNTEAFF
D gene: TRBD2; V gene: TRBV29-1; J gene: TRBJ2-7; clone size: NA; CDR3 DNA: TGCAGCGTGGTGCAGGGCGGGGGGGAGCAGTACTTC; CDR3 protein: CSVVQGGGEQYF
D gene: TRBD1; V gene: TRBV11-2; J gene: TRBJ2-1; clone size: many; CDR3 DNA: TGTGCCAGCAGCTTATCACAGGGGGCGCAAGGCTACAATGAGCAGTTCTTC; CDR3 protein: CASSLSQGAQGYNEQFF
D gene: TRBD1; V gene: TRBV27; J gene: TRBJ1-5; clone size: NA; CDR3 DNA: TGTGCCAGCAGTTTATCGGGGACAGGGTATCAGCCCCAGCATTTT; CDR3 protein: CASSLSGTGYQPQHF
D gene: NA; V gene: TRBV14; J gene: TRBJ2-7; clone size: few; CDR3 DNA: TGTGCCAGCAGCTCTTTGACAGCCTACGAGCAGTACTTC; CDR3 protein: CASSSLTAYEQYF
D gene: NA; V gene: TRBV11-3; J gene: TRBJ2-1; clone size: NA; CDR3 DNA: TGTGCCAGCAGCCCCAGGTCCGGCCAGCAGTTCTTC; CDR3 protein: CASSPRSGQQFF
D gene: TRBD1; V gene: TRBV29-1; J gene: TRBJ2-1; clone size: many; CDR3 DNA: TGCAGCGTTGATCCGGGACAGAGATCATACAATGAGCAGTTCTTC; CDR3 protein: CSVDPGQRSYNEQFF
D gene: NA; V gene: TRBV27; J gene: TRBJ2-1; clone size: NA; CDR3 DNA: TGTGCCAGCACCCGGGGGCCATGGAATGAGCAGTTCTTC; CDR3 protein: CASTRGPWNEQFF
D gene: NA; V gene: TRBV19; J gene: TRBJ1-2; clone size: few; CDR3 DNA: TGTGCCAGTAGTATTTCCCTTGGCGATGGCTACACCTTC; CDR3 protein: CASSISLGDGYTF
D gene: NA; V gene: TRBV12-3/TRBV12-4; J gene: TRBJ2-1; clone size: NA; CDR3 DNA: TGTGCCAGCAGTCTCACGGAGGGCCTCCTAATCTACAATGAGCAGTTCTTC; CDR3 protein: CASSLTEGLLIYNEQFF
D gene: NA; V gene: TRBV7-2; J gene: TRBJ2-5; clone size: NA; CDR3 DNA: TGTGCCAGCAGCTTGGCTTACCAAGAGACCCAGTACTTC; CDR3 protein: CASSLAYQETQYF
D gene: NA; V gene: TRBV10-2; J gene: TRBJ1-1; clone size: many; CDR3 DNA: TGCGCCAGCAAGGAGCAAGGTAACACTGAAGCTTTCTTT; CDR3 protein: CASKEQGNTEAFF
D gene: NA; V gene: TRBV27; J gene: TRBJ2-1; clone size: many; CDR3 DNA: TGTGCCAGCAGTTCAATGGTCAGCTCCTACAATGAGCAGTTCTTC; CDR3 protein: CASSSMVSSYNEQFF
D gene: TRBD1; V gene: TRBV27; J gene: TRBJ2-5; clone size: NA; CDR3 DNA: TGTGCCAGCAGTGACACCCGGACAGGGCTCTCGGAGACCCAGTACTTC; CDR3 protein: CASSDTRTGLSETQYF
D gene: NA; V gene: TRBV11-2; J gene: TRBJ2-2; clone size: NA; CDR3 DNA: TGTGCCAGCAGCCTCAGCCCGAGGGACTCTGGGGAGCTGTTTTTT; CDR3 protein: CASSLSPRDSGELFF
D gene: TRBD1; V gene: TRBV12-3/TRBV12-4; J gene: TRBJ1-5; clone size: few; CDR3 DNA: TGTGCCAGCAGTTCCGACAGGGGGAGTCAGCCCCAGCATTTT; CDR3 protein: CASSSDRGSQPQHF
D gene: NA; V gene: TRBV25-1; J gene: TRBJ1-2; clone size: few; CDR3 DNA: TGTGCCAGCAGTCCTGATTTCTATGGCTACACCTTC; CDR3 protein: CASSPDFYGYTF
D gene: TRBD2; V gene: TRBV3-1; J gene: TRBJ2-1; clone size: many; CDR3 DNA: TGTGCCAGCAGCCGGACTAGCGGGAGTCTCAATGAGCAGTTCTTC; CDR3 protein: CASSRTSGSLNEQFF
D gene: NA; V gene: TRBV27; J gene: TRBJ2-1; clone size: few; CDR3 DNA: TGTGCCAGCAGTTTAGGGGACCGGCCCTACAATGAGCAGTTCTTC; CDR3 protein: CASSLGDRPYNEQFF
D gene: NA; V gene: TRBV18; J gene: TRBJ2-7; clone size: many; CDR3 DNA: TGTGCCAGCTCCCCAAGAAGAAGCTCCTACGAGCAGTACTTC; CDR3 protein: CASSPRRSSYEQYF
D gene: NA; V gene: TRBV18; J gene: TRBJ2-7; clone size: few; CDR3 DNA: TGTGCCAGCTCACCACAGGAAGGGACATACACCTACGAGCAGTACTTC; CDR3 protein: CASSPQEGTYTYEQYF
D gene: NA; V gene: TRBV12-3/TRBV12-4; J gene: TRBJ1-1; clone size: few; CDR3 DNA: TGTGCCGACACTGAAGCTTTCTTT; CDR3 protein: CADTEAFF
D gene: NA; V gene: TRBV29-1; J gene: TRBJ2-7; clone size: NA; CDR3 DNA: TGCAGCGTTGGGGGGCTAGGGCTAACCTACGAGCAGTACTTC; CDR3 protein: CSVGGLGLTYEQYF
D gene: NA; V gene: TRBV4-1; J gene: TRBJ2-1; clone size: NA; CDR3 DNA: TGCGCCAGCAGCCCTCTGACGGCGACCAGGGATGAGCAGTCCTTC; CDR3 protein: CASSPLTATRDEQSF
D gene: NA; V gene: TRBV11-2; J gene: TRBJ2-7; clone size: many; CDR3 DNA: TGTGCCAGCAGCTCCCCCCCCCAGGGACAGTACTTC; CDR3 protein: CASSSPPQGQYF
D gene: NA; V gene: TRBV5-5; J gene: TRBJ2-1; clone size: NA; CDR3 DNA: TGTGTCAGCAGCTTGGTGATCTCCAGCTCCTACAATGAGCAGTTCTTC; CDR3 protein: CVSSLVISSSYNEQFF